This T cell receptor (beta chain) was captured in a study of cytomegalovirus exposure and HLA in healthy donors. Overall study findings and caveats: CMV serostatus stood as the only immune exposure information on hand. Some V segments could not be told apart, so they were left out, TRBV6-2 and TRBV6-3 among them. After further analysis at a later stage, 15,000 to 20,000 TCR beta sequences were associated with HLA alleles at 0.05 false discovery rate.

Turning to this clone: Its matching antigen is unknown.

CDR1 and CDR2 (germline): MNHNS, SASEGT. Trimming cost V 5 bases and J 7 bases; bases outside gene matches: 11. There are 15 residues in the CDR3. Healthy bone marrow donors supplied every sample. The PCR employed 60 Vbeta primers together with 13 Jbeta primers. This table comes from immunoSEQ multiplex PCR, and its TCRdb copy is limited to in-frame clones, with some not included. The data hold fewer than 85,000 clones, with about three quarters observed a single time. Material: PBMCs. The clonotype comes from a male donor in good health and CMV-seropositive. The chain combines TRBV6-1 with TRBJ2-1; 7 bases match TRBD2. The DNA of the CDR3 is TGTGCCAGCAGTAGTCGGACTAGGAGTGGGAATGAGCAGTTCTTC. Its protein product is CASSSRTRSGNEQFF.